This T cell receptor beta chain originates from a study of blood T cell repertoires in COVID-19. Study background: Acute and convalescent COVID-19 specimens originated in the United States, Italy and Spain. The cDNA or gDNA used as material had been derived from T cells, B-cell-depleted T cells, or PBMCs.

Germline V lookup: CDR1 MNHEY, CDR2 SVGEGT. Trimming took 6 bases from V and 4 from J, leaving 16 bases between them. The CDR3 covers 14 residues. Authors' data handling: From reference gene primer amplification, estimates of nucleated cell counts were derived. Data came from immunoSEQ multiplex PCR; TCRdb stores just in-frame clones and leaves some out. The V and J calls and clone size come from that table; D and trimming were worked out from the DNA. This sample yields approximately 210,000 clones, of which 75% to 90% are seen a single time; approximately 5% belongs to the top ten. The source material was peripheral blood. This TCR was recovered from a human donor in a cohort sampled during active COVID-19. The genes are TRBV6-2 or TRBV6-3 and TRBJ2-7; maybe TRBD2 (6 bases). The chain's CDR3 is CASSRYGGEYEQYF. CDR3 bases: TGTGCCAGCAGCCGATACGGGGGTGAATACGAGCAGTACTTC.